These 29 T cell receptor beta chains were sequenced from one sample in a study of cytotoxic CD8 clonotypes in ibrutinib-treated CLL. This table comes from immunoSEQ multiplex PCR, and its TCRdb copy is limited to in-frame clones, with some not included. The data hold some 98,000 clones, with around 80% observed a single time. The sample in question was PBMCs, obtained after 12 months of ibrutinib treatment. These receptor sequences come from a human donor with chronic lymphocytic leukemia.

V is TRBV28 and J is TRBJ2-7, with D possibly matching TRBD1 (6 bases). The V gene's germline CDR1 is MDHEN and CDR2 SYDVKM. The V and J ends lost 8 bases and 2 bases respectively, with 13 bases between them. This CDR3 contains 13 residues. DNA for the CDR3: TGTGCCAGCCGTGGCAGGGGTCCCTACGAGCAGTACTTC. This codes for CASRGRGPYEQYF.

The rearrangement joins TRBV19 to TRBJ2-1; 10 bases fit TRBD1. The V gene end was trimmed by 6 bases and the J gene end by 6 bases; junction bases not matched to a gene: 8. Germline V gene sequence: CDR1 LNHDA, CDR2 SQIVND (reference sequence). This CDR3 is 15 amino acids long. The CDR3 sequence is CASSNRDRGFNEQFF. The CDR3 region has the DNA TGTGCCAGTAGCAACCGGGACAGGGGTTTCAATGAGCAGTTCTTC.

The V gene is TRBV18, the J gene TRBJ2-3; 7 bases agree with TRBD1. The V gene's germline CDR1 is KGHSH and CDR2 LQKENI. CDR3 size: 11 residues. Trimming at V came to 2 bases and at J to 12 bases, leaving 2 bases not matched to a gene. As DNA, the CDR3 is TGTGCCAGCTCACCAGACAGGGATCAGTATTTT. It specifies CASSPDRDQYF.

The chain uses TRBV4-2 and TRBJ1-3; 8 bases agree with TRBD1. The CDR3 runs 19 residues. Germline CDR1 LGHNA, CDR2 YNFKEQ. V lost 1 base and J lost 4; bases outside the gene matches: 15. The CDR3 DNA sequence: TGTGCCAGCAGCCAAGCTCATCGAGGACAGGGTGGACGGGGAAACACCATATATTTT. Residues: CASSQAHRGQGGRGNTIYF.

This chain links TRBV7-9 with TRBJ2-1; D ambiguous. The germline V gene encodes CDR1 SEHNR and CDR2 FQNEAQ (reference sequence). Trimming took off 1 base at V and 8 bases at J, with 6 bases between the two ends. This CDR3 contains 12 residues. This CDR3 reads CASSLVRDEQFF. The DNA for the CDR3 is TGTGCCAGCAGCTTAGTCCGGGATGAGCAGTTCTTC. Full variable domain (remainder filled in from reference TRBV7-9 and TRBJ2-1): DTGVSQNPRHKITKRGQNVTFRCDPISEHNRLYWYRQTLGQGPEFLTYFQNEAQLEKSRLLSDRFSAERPKGSFSTLEIQRTEQGDSAMYLCASSLVRDEQFFGPGTRLTVL.

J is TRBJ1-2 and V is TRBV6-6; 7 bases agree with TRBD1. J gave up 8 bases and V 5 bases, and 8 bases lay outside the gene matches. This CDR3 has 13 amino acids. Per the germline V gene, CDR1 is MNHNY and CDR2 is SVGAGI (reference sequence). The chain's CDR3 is CASSIDREEGYTF. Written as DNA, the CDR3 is TGTGCCAGCAGTATCGACAGGGAAGAGGGCTACACCTTC.

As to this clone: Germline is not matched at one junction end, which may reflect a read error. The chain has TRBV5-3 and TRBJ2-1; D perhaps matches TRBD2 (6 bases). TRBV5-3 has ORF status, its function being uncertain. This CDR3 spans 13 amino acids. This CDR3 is CASSLRGGNEQFF. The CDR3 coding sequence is TGTGCCAGCAGCTTGAGGGGAGGCAATGAGCAGTTCTTC.

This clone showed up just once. The CDR3 region is CASSEQGPINQPQHF. The CDR3 DNA reads as TGTGCCAGCAGTGAACAGGGACCCATAAATCAGCCCCAGCATTTT. The chain uses TRBV2 and TRBJ1-5, with D possibly TRBD1 on 5 matching bases. Trimming pared 2 bases from V and 4 bases from J, leaving 12 bases between. The CDR3 has 15 amino acids. Germline V gene sequence: CDR1 SNHLY, CDR2 FYNNEI.

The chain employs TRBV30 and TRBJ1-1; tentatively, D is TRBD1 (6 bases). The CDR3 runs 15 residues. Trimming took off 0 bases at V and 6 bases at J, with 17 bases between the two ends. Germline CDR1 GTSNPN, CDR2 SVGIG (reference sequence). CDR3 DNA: TGTGCCTGGAGTGTACTGACAGGCCCAGGGTCTGAAGCTTTCTTT. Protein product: CAWSVLTGPGSEAFF.

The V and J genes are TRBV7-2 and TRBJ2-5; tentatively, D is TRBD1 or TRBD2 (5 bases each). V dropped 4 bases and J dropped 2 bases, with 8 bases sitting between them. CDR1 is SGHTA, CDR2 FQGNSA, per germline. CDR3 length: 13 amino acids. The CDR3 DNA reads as TGTGCCAGCAGCTGGGGCGGGCAAGAGACCCAGTACTTC. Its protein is CASSWGGQETQYF. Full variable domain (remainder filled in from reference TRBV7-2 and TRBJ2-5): GAGVSQSPSNKVTEKGKDVELRCDPISGHTALYWYRQSLGQGLEFLIYFQGNSAPDKSGLPSDRFSAERTGGSVSTLTIQRTQQEDSAVYLCASSWGGQETQYFGPGTRLLVL.

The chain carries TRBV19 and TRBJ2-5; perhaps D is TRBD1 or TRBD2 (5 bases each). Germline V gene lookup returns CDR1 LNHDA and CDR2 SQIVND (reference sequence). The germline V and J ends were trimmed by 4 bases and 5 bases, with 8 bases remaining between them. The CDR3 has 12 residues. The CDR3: CASSRGFETQYF. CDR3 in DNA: TGTGCCAGTAGTAGGGGGTTCGAGACCCAGTACTTC.

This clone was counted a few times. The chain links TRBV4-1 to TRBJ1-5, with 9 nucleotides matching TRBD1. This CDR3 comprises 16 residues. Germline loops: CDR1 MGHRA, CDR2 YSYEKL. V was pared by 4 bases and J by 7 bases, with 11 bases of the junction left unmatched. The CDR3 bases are TGCGCCAGCAGCCTGTTCGGGACAGGGAATGGGCAGCCCCAGCATTTT. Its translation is CASSLFGTGNGQPQHF.

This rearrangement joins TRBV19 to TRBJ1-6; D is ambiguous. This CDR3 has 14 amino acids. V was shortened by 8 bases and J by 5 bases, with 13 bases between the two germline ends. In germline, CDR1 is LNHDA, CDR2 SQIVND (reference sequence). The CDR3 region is CASPCKEDNSPLHF. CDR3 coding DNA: TGTGCCAGTCCGTGTAAAGAGGATAATTCACCCCTCCACTTT.

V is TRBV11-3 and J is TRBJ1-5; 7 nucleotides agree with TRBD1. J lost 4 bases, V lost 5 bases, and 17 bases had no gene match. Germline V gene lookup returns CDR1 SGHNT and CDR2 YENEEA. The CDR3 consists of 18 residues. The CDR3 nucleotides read TGTGCCAGCAGCGGGGGGCTGGTAGACGGGACAGAGAATCAGCCCCAGCATTTT. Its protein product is CASSGGLVDGTENQPQHF.

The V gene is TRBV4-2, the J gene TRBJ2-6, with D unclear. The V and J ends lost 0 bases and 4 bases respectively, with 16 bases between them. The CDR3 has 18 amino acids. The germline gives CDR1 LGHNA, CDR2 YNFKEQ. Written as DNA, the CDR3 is TGTGCCAGCAGCCAAGATCTCGGGCCGACTCTGGGGGCCAACGTCCTGACTTTC. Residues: CASSQDLGPTLGANVLTF.

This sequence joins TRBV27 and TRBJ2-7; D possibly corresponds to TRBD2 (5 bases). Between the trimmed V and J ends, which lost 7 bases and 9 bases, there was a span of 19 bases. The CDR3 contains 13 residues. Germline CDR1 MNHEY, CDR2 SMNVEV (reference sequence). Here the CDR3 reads CASTPAPLGRQYF. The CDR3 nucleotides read TGTGCCAGCACCCCCGCCCCCCTGGGGAGGCAGTACTTC.

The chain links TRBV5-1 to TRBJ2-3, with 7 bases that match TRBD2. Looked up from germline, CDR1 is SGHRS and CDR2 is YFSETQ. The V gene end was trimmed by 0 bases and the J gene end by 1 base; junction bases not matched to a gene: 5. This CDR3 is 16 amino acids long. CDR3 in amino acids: CASSLGSSGGTDTQYF. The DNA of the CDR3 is TGCGCCAGCAGCTTGGGGTCCAGCGGGGGCACAGATACGCAGTATTTT.

The CDR3 sequence: CASSSQSGAGTEAFF. The CDR3 nucleotides read TGTGCCAGCAGCTCTCAATCGGGCGCGGGAACTGAAGCTTTCTTT. This chain links TRBV7-9 with TRBJ1-1; unclear D gene. CDR3 length: 15 residues. Trimming removed 4 bases from V and 5 bases from J, with 17 bases in between. Germline CDR1 reads SEHNR; CDR2 reads FQNEAQ (reference sequence).

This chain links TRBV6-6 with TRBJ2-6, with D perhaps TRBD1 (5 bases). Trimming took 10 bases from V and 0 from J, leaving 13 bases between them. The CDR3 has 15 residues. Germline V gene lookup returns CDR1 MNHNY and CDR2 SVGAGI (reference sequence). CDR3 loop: CAIEDSYSGANVLTF. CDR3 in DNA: TGTGCCATCGAAGACAGCTACTCTGGGGCCAACGTCCTGACTTTC.

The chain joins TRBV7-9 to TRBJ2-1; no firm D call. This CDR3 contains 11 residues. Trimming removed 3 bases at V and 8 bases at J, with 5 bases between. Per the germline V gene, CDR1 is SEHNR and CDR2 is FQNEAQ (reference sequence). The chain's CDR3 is CASSLAYEQFF. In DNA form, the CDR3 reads TGTGCCAGCAGCTTGGCCTATGAGCAGTTCTTC.

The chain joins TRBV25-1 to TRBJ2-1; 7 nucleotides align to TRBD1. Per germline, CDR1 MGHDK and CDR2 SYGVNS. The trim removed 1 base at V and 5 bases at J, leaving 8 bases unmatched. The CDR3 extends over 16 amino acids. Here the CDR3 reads CASSESRTGKDNEQFF. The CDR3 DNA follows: TGTGCCAGCAGTGAATCTCGGACAGGAAAGGACAATGAGCAGTTCTTC.

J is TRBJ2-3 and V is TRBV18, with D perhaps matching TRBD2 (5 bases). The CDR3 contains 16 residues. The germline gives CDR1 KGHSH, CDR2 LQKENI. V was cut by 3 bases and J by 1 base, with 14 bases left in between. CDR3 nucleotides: TGTGCCAGCTCACCGCGCGGGCCTGAGGGCACAGATACGCAGTATTTT. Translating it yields CASSPRGPEGTDTQYF.

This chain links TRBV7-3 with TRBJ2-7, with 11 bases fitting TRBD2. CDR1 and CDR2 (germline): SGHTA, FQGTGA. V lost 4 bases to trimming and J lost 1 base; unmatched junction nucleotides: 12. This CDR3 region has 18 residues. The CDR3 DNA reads TGTGCCAGCAGCTCCCACCTTTTTAGCGGGGGGGCGTCCTACGAGCAGTACTTC. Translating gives CASSSHLFSGGASYEQYF.

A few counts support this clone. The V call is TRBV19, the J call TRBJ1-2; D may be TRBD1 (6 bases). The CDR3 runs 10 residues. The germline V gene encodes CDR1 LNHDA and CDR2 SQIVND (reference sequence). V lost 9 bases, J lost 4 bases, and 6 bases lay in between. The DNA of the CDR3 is TGTGCCAGCAGGGGCTATGGCTACACCTTC. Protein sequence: CASRGYGYTF.

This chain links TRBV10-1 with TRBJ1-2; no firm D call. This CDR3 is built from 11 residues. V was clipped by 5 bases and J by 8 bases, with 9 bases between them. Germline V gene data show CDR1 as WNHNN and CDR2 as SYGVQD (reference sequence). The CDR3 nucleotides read TGCGCCAGCAGTTGGTGTGGAGGCTACACCTTC. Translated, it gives CASSWCGGYTF.

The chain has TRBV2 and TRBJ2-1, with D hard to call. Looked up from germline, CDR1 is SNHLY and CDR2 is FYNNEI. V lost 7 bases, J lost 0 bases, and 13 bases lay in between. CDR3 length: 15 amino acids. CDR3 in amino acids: CASIFGGSSYNEQFF. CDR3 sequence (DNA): TGTGCCAGCATTTTTGGCGGTTCCTCCTACAATGAGCAGTTCTTC.

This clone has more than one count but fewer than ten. The CDR3 spells CASSPRAASSYNEQFF. The CDR3 DNA reads as TGTGCCAGCAGCCCTAGGGCGGCAAGCTCCTACAATGAGCAGTTCTTC. This chain uses TRBV7-2 with TRBJ2-1; D remains unclear. CDR1 is SGHTA and CDR2 is FQGNSA in the germline V gene. This CDR3 is 16 amino acids long. V was trimmed by 5 bases and J by 0 bases, leaving 14 bases between them.

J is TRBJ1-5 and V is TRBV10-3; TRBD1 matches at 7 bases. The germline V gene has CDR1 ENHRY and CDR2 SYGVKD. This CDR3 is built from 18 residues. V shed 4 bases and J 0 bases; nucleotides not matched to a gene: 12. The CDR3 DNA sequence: TGTGCCATCAGTGCCGGGGTCGGGACAGAAAATAGCAATCAGCCCCAGCATTTT. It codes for CAISAGVGTENSNQPQHF.

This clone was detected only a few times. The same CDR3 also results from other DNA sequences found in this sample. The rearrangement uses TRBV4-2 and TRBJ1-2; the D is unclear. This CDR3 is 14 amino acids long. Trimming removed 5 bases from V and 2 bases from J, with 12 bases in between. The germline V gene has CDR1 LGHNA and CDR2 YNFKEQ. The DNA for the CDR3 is TGTGCCAGCAGCTTGGGTCAGACCAACTATGGCTACACCTTC. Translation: CASSLGQTNYGYTF.